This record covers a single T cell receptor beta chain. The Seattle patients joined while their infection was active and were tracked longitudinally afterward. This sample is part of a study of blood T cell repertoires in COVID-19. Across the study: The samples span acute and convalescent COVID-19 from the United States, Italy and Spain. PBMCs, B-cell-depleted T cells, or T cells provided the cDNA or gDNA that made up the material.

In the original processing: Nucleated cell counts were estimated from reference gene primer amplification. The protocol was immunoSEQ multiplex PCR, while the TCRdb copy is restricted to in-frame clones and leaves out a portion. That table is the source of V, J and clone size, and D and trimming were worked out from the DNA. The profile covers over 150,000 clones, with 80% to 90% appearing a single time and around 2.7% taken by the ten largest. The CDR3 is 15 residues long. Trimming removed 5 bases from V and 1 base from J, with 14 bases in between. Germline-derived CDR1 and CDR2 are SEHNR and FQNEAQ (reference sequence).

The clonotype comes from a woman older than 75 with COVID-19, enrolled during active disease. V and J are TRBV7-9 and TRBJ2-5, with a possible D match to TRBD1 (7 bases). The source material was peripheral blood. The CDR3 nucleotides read TGTGCCAGCAGCGCGCAGGGGGGTTTCCAAGAGACCCAGTACTTC. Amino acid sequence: CASSAQGGFQETQYF. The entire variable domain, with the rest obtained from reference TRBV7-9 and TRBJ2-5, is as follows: DTGVSQNPRHKITKRGQNVTFRCDPISEHNRLYWYRQTLGQGPEFLTYFQNEAQLEKSRLLSDRFSAERPKGSFSTLEIQRTEQGDSAMYLCASSAQGGFQETQYFGPGTRLLVL.